Each of the 18 T cell receptor beta chains below was sequenced from the same sample in a study of T cell repertoires in cytomegalovirus infection. TCRdb re-derived calls from the reads in MiXCR, one entry per CDR3 protein. The sample holds under 150,000 distinct CDR3 sequences; roughly 9% are singletons and the top ten take over 9%. The specimen was PBMCs. Receptors originate from a human donor in good health (CMV status not recorded). Some clones in this sample may be carry-over from other donors' samples.

This clonotype was detected ten times or more. This chain connects TRBV7-8 to TRBJ1-1; tentatively, D is TRBD1 (5 bases). This CDR3 has 15 amino acids. Deletions cut 1 base from V and 4 bases from J, with 13 bases between. Germline V gene lookup returns CDR1 SGHVS and CDR2 FQNEAQ. The CDR3, as DNA: TGTGCCAGCAGCTTAGATGAGGGGAGTGCCACTGAAGCTTTCTTT. Encoded protein: CASSLDEGSATEAFF.

In its sample, this clonotype was seen many times. This chain links TRBV19 with TRBJ1-1, with D possibly being TRBD1 (5 bases). The CDR3 extends over 14 amino acids. Trimming stripped 4 bases from V and 1 base from J, with 10 bases between. Germline V CDR1 and CDR2: LNHDA, SQIVND (reference sequence). CDR3 protein: CASSTRTGNTEAFF. CDR3 nucleotide sequence: TGTGCCAGTAGTACCCGAACAGGGAACACTGAAGCTTTCTTT. The full variable domain, in which reference TRBV19 and TRBJ1-1 provide the parts outside the CDR3, is DGGITQSPKYLFRKEGQNVTLSCEQNLNHDAMYWYRQDPGQGLRLIYYSQIVNDFQKGDIAEGYSVSREKKESFPLTVTSAQKNPTAFYLCASSTRTGNTEAFFGQGTRLTVV.

V is TRBV5-6 and J is TRBJ2-2; D may be TRBD1 (5 bases). The germline CDR1 and CDR2 sequences are SGHDT and YYEEEE. With 2 bases removed from V and 5 bases from J, the gap between germline ends came to 10 bases. The CDR3 is 14 amino acids. For the CDR3, the DNA is TGTGCCAGCAGCTTTAAGGGGCGGACCGGGGAGCTGTTTTTT. Protein sequence: CASSFKGRTGELFF.

This chain links TRBV10-3 with TRBJ2-5; 8 positions agree with TRBD2. The trim removed 4 bases at V and 5 bases at J, leaving 6 bases unmatched. There are 14 residues in the CDR3. The germline gives CDR1 ENHRY, CDR2 SYGVKD. The CDR3 bases are TGTGCCATCAGTGCCCGGGGGGGCCAGGAGACCCAGTACTTC. This codes for CAISARGGQETQYF.

The rearrangement uses TRBV20-1 and TRBJ1-2, with 8 bases lining up with TRBD1. The length of the CDR3 is 14 residues. V trimming: 8 bases; J trimming: 5 bases; junction bases outside the gene matches: 13. Looked up from germline, CDR1 is DFQATT and CDR2 is SNEGSKA (reference sequence). CDR3 amino acids: CSTASDRGGYGYTF. CDR3 coding DNA: TGCAGTACGGCCTCCGACAGGGGAGGTTATGGCTACACCTTC.

This clonotype showed up many times. The rearrangement uses TRBV7-2 and TRBJ1-1, with a weak D call TRBD1 (6 bases). CDR1 is SGHTA and CDR2 is FQGNSA in the germline V gene. V was cut by 2 bases and J by 3 bases, with 7 bases left in between. This CDR3 is built from 13 residues. The DNA for the CDR3 is TGTGCCAGCAGCTTACAGGGGTACACTGAAGCTTTCTTT. This translates into CASSLQGYTEAFF.

This clonotype was detected many times. The CDR3 nucleotides are TGTGCCAGCAGTTCCCTACAGGGGAGTCGGGAGACCCAGTACTTC. Its translation is CASSSLQGSRETQYF. This sequence joins TRBV28 and TRBJ2-5; 7 bases are shared with TRBD1. Per germline, CDR1 MDHEN and CDR2 SYDVKM. Trimming cost V 4 bases and J 5 bases; bases outside gene matches: 10. The CDR3 consists of 15 residues.

This clonotype was found many times. The chain recombines TRBV12-3 or TRBV12-4 with TRBJ2-7, with 8 bases that match TRBD1. The CDR3 is 15 amino acids. The junction had 7 bases not matched to a gene; V was cut back by 4 bases and J by 2 bases. The CDR3 sequence is CASSSPTTGAYEQYF. CDR3 DNA: TGTGCCAGCAGTTCCCCCACGACAGGGGCCTACGAGCAGTACTTC.

This clonotype was picked up many times. The chain employs TRBV7-8 and TRBJ2-1, with D perhaps matching TRBD1 or TRBD2 (5 bases each). CDR3 size: 12 residues. The germline V gene encodes CDR1 SGHVS and CDR2 FQNEAQ. Trimming pared 1 base from V and 10 bases from J, leaving 8 bases between. CDR3 DNA: TGTGCCAGCAGCTTAGAGGGGAGAGAGCAGTTCTTC. This gives the protein CASSLEGREQFF.

This clonotype appeared many times. This chain joins TRBV28 and TRBJ2-5; TRBD2 aligns across 9 bases. With V trimmed by 3 bases and J by 1 base, 6 bases remained unmatched. This CDR3 has 16 amino acids. From germline, CDR1 is MDHEN and CDR2 SYDVKM. DNA for the CDR3: TGTGCCAGCAGTTTGCAATCACTAGCGGGCCAAGAGACCCAGTACTTC. Protein product: CASSLQSLAGQETQYF.

This clonotype was seen ten or more times. The V call is TRBV28, the J call TRBJ2-2, with 8 bases matching TRBD2. Unmatched junction bases numbered 15, after V lost 5 bases and J lost 7 bases. The V gene's germline CDR1 is MDHEN and CDR2 SYDVKM. This CDR3 region has 17 residues. The CDR3 protein is CASSLVGRGGWHGELFF. The CDR3, as DNA: TGTGCCAGCAGTCTGGTTGGACGGGGGGGCTGGCACGGGGAGCTGTTTTTT.

This clonotype was seen at least ten times. This chain uses TRBV12-3 or TRBV12-4 with TRBJ2-7; 7 bases agree with TRBD2. CDR3 length: 11 amino acids. V shed 4 bases and J 11 bases; nucleotides not matched to a gene: 5. In nucleotides, the CDR3 is TGTGCCAGCAGTTCAGGACTAGAAAAGTACTTC. It yields the protein CASSSGLEKYF.

This clonotype was detected only a few times. The chain has TRBV9 and TRBJ2-3; 7 positions match TRBD1. CDR3 size: 16 residues. From germline, CDR1 is SGDLS and CDR2 YYNGEE. The trim removed 3 bases at V and 1 base at J, leaving 8 bases unmatched. The CDR3 coding sequence is TGTGCCAGCAGCGCCAACAGGGGAAGGGGCACAGATACGCAGTATTTT. Its protein product is CASSANRGRGTDTQYF.

This clonotype was detected many times. The chain combines TRBV12-3 or TRBV12-4 with TRBJ1-1, with a possible D match to TRBD1 (6 bases). This CDR3 comprises 14 residues. The V gene lost 3 bases and the J gene lost 4 bases, with 12 bases spanning the gap. CDR3 nucleotide sequence: TGTGCCAGCAGTTTCACAGGGTGGGGCACTGAAGCTTTCTTT. Residues: CASSFTGWGTEAFF.

This clonotype has only a few counts. The chain couples TRBV5-1 to TRBJ2-1; D remains ambiguous. The CDR3 has 16 residues. CDR1 and CDR2 (germline): SGHRS, YFSETQ. V gave up 4 bases and J gave up 2 bases, with 16 bases separating them. The CDR3 loop reads CASSLAGGLTYNEQFF. DNA of the CDR3: TGCGCCAGCAGCCTGGCCGGCGGCCTTACCTACAATGAGCAGTTCTTC.

A note on this clonotype: A much larger clone lies one base from this, so it may be a read error. The J gene is TRBJ1-1, the V gene TRBV5-1, with D perhaps matching TRBD1 (6 bases). Trimming cost V 1 base and J 4 bases, with 11 bases left between them. The germline CDR1 and CDR2 sequences are SGHRS and YFSETQ. The CDR3 has 14 residues. CDR3 region: CASSLTGTSTEAFF. CDR3 bases: TGCGCCAGCAGCTTGACAGGGACGAGCACTGAAGCTTTCTTT.

The rearrangement uses TRBV20-1 and TRBJ2-5; TRBD1 is a possible D gene (6 bases). Looked up from germline, CDR1 is DFQATT and CDR2 is SNEGSKA (reference sequence). The CDR3 sequence is 14 residues long. The V end was cut by 0 bases, the J end by 5 bases, with 13 bases between. CDR3 DNA: TGCAGTGCTAGAGATCATCAGGGGTTGGAGACCCAGTACTTC. It codes for CSARDHQGLETQYF.

In its sample, this clonotype was seen many times. The chain has TRBV5-1 and TRBJ1-1; maybe TRBD1 (5 bases). The V end was cut by 0 bases, the J end by 2 bases, with 11 bases between. The CDR3 is made up of 15 amino acids. Per the germline V gene, CDR1 is SGHRS and CDR2 is YFSETQ. The CDR3 DNA reads TGCGCCAGCAGCTTGGTTGGGGGAGATAACACTGAAGCTTTCTTT. Protein product: CASSLVGGDNTEAFF.